This T cell receptor beta chain came from a study of glioma-infiltrating T cells after dendritic cell vaccination. About the study: Samples are from glioblastoma patients in Phase I and II dendritic cell vaccine trials. Dendritic cell vaccine was injected intradermally three times, biweekly. Monocyte-derived dendritic cells, cultured roughly 7 days with IL-4 and GM-CSF, were pulsed with autologous tumor lysate.

TCRdb keeps only in-frame clones here, not all; method: immunoSEQ multiplex PCR. Counted here are approximately 60,000 clones, 86% occurring once; the ten biggest clones make up 11%. This CDR3 contains 16 residues. The trim removed 4 bases at V and 3 bases at J, leaving 12 bases unmatched. Germline CDR1 reads SGDLS; CDR2 reads YYNGEE. Time point reported: after dendritic cell vaccination, including at tumor progression/relapse. This rearrangement joins TRBV9 to TRBJ2-7, with 8 bases fitting TRBD2. The sequencing used blood, collected after dendritic cell vaccination. This clonotype was obtained from a human donor with glioblastoma. This CDR3 is CASSPPGSGRGYEQYF. The CDR3 DNA reads TGTGCCAGCAGCCCCCCCGGGAGCGGGAGAGGCTACGAGCAGTACTTC.